These T cell receptor beta chains were read from a single sample in a study of vaccination and CD4 T cells after COVID-19. Antigen specificity for these receptors is unknown. TCRdb reprocessed the PCR reads via MiXCR and lists one record per CDR3 protein. The sample lists roughly 22,000 distinct CDR3 sequences, 30% to 35% occurring once. The sequenced material came from cultured CD4+ T cells from blood. The receptor set was obtained from a human donor with COVID-19. Both conserved end residues are part of each CDR3. A D gene is named only where the DNA matches it firmly. Clone sizes are given selectively: once, few, many, or a class where the clone is expanded.

TRBV20-1	few	.	TRBJ2-7	TGCAGTGCTGCCGTCTACGACTACGAGCAGTACTTC	CSAAVYDYEQYF
TRBV15	.	TRBD1	TRBJ2-5	TGTGCCACCAGCGGAGGAGGACAGGGGAAGACCCAGTACTTC	CATSGGGQGKTQYF
TRBV28	.	.	TRBJ2-3	TGTGCCAGCAGTTTCTCTGGGCTTGCGCAGTATTTT	CASSFSGLAQYF
TRBV19	.	.	TRBJ2-3	TGTGCCAGTAGTATACCCGGAGGGGCCGCGGGAGATACGCAGTATTTT	CASSIPGGAAGDTQYF
TRBV19	few	.	TRBJ1-5	TGTGCCAGTGGTGGTGGGGAGTACGGCAATCAGCCCCAGCATTTT	CASGGGEYGNQPQHF
TRBV7-2	few	TRBD2	TRBJ2-3	TGTGCCAGCAGCTCCGGGACTAGCGGGATAGATACGCAGTATTTT	CASSSGTSGIDTQYF
TRBV11-3	few	.	TRBJ1-1	TGTGCCAGCAGCTTAAGAGGGGATAAGGGCACTGAAGCTTTCTTT	CASSLRGDKGTEAFF
TRBV7-6	few	.	TRBJ1-5	TGTGCCAGCAGCTTAGGGGTTGATCAGCCCCAGCATTTT	CASSLGVDQPQHF
TRBV25-1	few	.	TRBJ2-1	TGTGCCAGCAGTGAAGTCAACCCTCGGATTCAGGGGTCCTACAATGAGCAGTTCTTC	CASSEVNPRIQGSYNEQFF
TRBV5-8	.	.	TRBJ1-1	TGTGCCAGCAGCTTTGGGCCAAGTTTTACTGAAGCTTTCTTT	CASSFGPSFTEAFF
TRBV7-8	.	TRBD1	TRBJ1-1	TGTGCCAGCAGCCCAAATTCCAGGGGGGTGAACACTGAAGCTTTCTTT	CASSPNSRGVNTEAFF
TRBV19	few	.	TRBJ1-1	TGTGCCAGTAGTAGAGTCGTGAACACTGAAGCTTTCTTT	CASSRVVNTEAFF
TRBV24-1	.	TRBD1	TRBJ2-7	TGTGCCACCAGTGCCACCGGGACAGGGGATTCCTACGAGCAGTACTTC	CATSATGTGDSYEQYF
TRBV20-1	.	.	TRBJ1-2	TGCAGTGCTAAAGAGTCAGGGGAAGGCTACACCTTC	CSAKESGEGYTF
TRBV5-4	.	.	TRBJ1-2	TGTGCCAGCAGCTCCGGGTTCCAAGGCTATGGCTACACCTTC	CASSSGFQGYGYTF
TRBV11-3	.	.	TRBJ1-5	TGTGCCAGCAGCCCGGGCCCAAATCAGCCCCAGCATTTT	CASSPGPNQPQHF
TRBV20-1	.	.	TRBJ2-4	TGCAGTGCTAGTGGAGGGGCGCGCAAAAACATTCAGTACTTC	CSASGGARKNIQYF
TRBV20-1	.	TRBD1	TRBJ1-5	TGCAGTGCTAGAGATCGAAAAACAGGGGGCGAGGGGAGCAATCAGCCCCAGCATTTT	CSARDRKTGGEGSNQPQHF
TRBV2	.	.	TRBJ1-2	TGTGCCAGCAGGGTTGTGGTTAGGGACTATGGCTACACCTTC	CASRVVVRDYGYTF
TRBV30	few	.	TRBJ1-1	TGTGCCTGGAGCTCCGGAAGAGACACTGAAGCTTTCTTT	CAWSSGRDTEAFF
TRBV20-1	few	.	TRBJ2-2	TGCAGTGCTGCCAAGAACACCGGGGAGCTGTTTTTT	CSAAKNTGELFF
TRBV6-1	.	TRBD2	TRBJ2-5	TGTGCCAGCAGACTAGCGGGGGGGAAACAAGAGACCCAGTACTTC	CASRLAGGKQETQYF
TRBV20-1	.	TRBD1	TRBJ1-2	TGCAGTGCTAGAGGCAGGGGGCGATTATTCTATGGCTACACCTTC	CSARGRGRLFYGYTF
TRBV24-1	.	TRBD1	TRBJ2-2	TGTGCCACCAGTGATCGGACAGGGGGCAACACCGGGGAGCTGTTTTTT	CATSDRTGGNTGELFF
TRBV20-1	.	.	TRBJ1-5	TGCAGTGCCGAATTCGACGGAAATCAGCCCCAGCATTTT	CSAEFDGNQPQHF
TRBV28	.	.	TRBJ1-6	TGTGCCAGCAGTGGCAGTACACAGGGAGTCCGAGGGTCACCCCTCCACTTT	CASSGSTQGVRGSPLHF
TRBV6-1	.	TRBD1	TRBJ1-1	TGTGCCAGCAGAACCGGACAGGGGGAGAAAGCTTTCTTT	CASRTGQGEKAFF
TRBV5-1	few	.	TRBJ1-1	TGCGCCAGCGCCTACGACAGACCCACTGAAGCTTTCTTT	CASAYDRPTEAFF
TRBV11-3	few	.	TRBJ2-1	TGTGCCAGCAGCTTAAACCATGAGCAGTTCTTC	CASSLNHEQFF
TRBV5-1	.	TRBD1	TRBJ1-4	TGCGCCAGCAGCTTGGGAGGGGGCGAAGAAAAACTGTTTTTT	CASSLGGGEEKLFF
TRBV6-5	few	.	TRBJ2-2	TGTGCCAGCAGTTACTCCTCGGTTTCCACCGGGGAGCTGTTTTTT	CASSYSSVSTGELFF
TRBV14	once	.	TRBJ2-2	TGTGCCAGCAGCCAAAAATTCACCGGGGAGCTGTTTTTT	CASSQKFTGELFF
TRBV6-5	.	.	TRBJ2-1	TGTGCCAGCAGTTACTCGGCAGCCTCCTACAATGAGCAGTTCTTC	CASSYSAASYNEQFF
TRBV7-2	few	.	TRBJ2-1	TGTGCCAGCAGCTTAGACGGGGTCACTGGGGATGAGCAGTTCTTC	CASSLDGVTGDEQFF
TRBV11-3	.	.	TRBJ2-1	TGTGCCAGCAGCTTATTGTCAGGGTCCAATGAGCAGTTCTTC	CASSLLSGSNEQFF
TRBV19	.	.	TRBJ2-3	TGTGCCAGTAGTCCTCAATCACTTATCACAGATACGCAGTATTTT	CASSPQSLITDTQYF
TRBV12-3/TRBV12-4	few	.	TRBJ2-4	TGTGCCAGCAGTCCTTATTCGGACATTCAGTACTTC	CASSPYSDIQYF
TRBV25-1	once	.	TRBJ2-7	TGTGCCAGCAGTGAATCCAGAACAACCTACGAGCAGTACTTC	CASSESRTTYEQYF
TRBV7-9	few	.	TRBJ2-2	TGTGCCAGCAGATCAGGACGGATTAACACCGGGGAGCTGTTTTTT	CASRSGRINTGELFF
TRBV6-2/TRBV6-3	.	TRBD1	TRBJ1-1	TGTGCCAGCAGGCAGGGACAGGCTCAGAACACTGAAGCTTTCTTT	CASRQGQAQNTEAFF
TRBV5-4	.	.	TRBJ2-3	TGTGCCAGCAGCTTGGTAGGTCAGTTATGGACAGATACGCAGTATTTT	CASSLVGQLWTDTQYF
TRBV6-1	few	.	TRBJ2-7	TGTGCCAGCCGAGGGTCCCGGGAGCAGTACTTC	CASRGSREQYF
TRBV14	.	.	TRBJ1-2	TGTGCCAGCAGCCAAAGTCCTGTCGGGAACTATGGCTACACCTTC	CASSQSPVGNYGYTF
TRBV28	few	.	TRBJ1-2	TGTGCCAGCAGTCGAGGACAGACTAACTATGGCTACACCTTC	CASSRGQTNYGYTF
TRBV7-2	.	.	TRBJ2-7	TGTGCCAGCAGCTTAGGGCGCGGTAGCGGATACGAGCAGTACTTC	CASSLGRGSGYEQYF
TRBV18	few	TRBD2	TRBJ2-3	TGTGCCAGCTCACCCGTTAAGGCGGGGGGGCCCACAGATACGCAGTATTTT	CASSPVKAGGPTDTQYF
TRBV5-4	few	TRBD2	TRBJ2-5	TGTGCCAGCAGCTCCCGCGGGGGCCAAGAGACCCAGTACTTC	CASSSRGGQETQYF
TRBV7-2	few	TRBD1	TRBJ2-5	TGTGCCAGCAGCTTAGGTGACAGGGGGGAAGAGACCCAGTACTTC	CASSLGDRGEETQYF
TRBV19	.	.	TRBJ1-2	TGTGCCAGTAGTATCCGACGGGGGGAGGGCTACACCTTC	CASSIRRGEGYTF
TRBV10-1	few	.	TRBJ1-1	TGCGCCAGTAATAAACCGAAGGCGACGAACACTGAAGCTTTCTTT	CASNKPKATNTEAFF
TRBV5-4	.	.	TRBJ2-7	TGTGCCAGCAGCTTGTCAGGTGGCCGCGAGCAGTACTTC	CASSLSGGREQYF